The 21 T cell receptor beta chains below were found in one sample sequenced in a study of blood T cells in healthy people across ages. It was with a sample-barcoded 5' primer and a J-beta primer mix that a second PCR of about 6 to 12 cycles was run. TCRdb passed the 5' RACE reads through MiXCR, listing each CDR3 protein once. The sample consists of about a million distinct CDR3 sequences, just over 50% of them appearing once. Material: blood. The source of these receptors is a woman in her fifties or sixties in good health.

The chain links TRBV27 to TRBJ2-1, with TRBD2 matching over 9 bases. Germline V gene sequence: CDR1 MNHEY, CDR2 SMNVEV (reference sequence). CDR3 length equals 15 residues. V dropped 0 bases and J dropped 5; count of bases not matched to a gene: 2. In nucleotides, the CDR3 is TGTGCCAGCAGTTTATCTAGCGGGGGCCACAATGAGCAGTTCTTC. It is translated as CASSLSSGGHNEQFF.

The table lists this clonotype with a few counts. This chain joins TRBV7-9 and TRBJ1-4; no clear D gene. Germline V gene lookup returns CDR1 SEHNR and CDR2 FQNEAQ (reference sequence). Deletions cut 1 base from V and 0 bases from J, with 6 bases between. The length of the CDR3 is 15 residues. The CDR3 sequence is CASSLVGTTNEKLFF. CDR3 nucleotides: TGTGCCAGCAGCTTAGTGGGGACAACTAATGAAAAACTGTTTTTT.

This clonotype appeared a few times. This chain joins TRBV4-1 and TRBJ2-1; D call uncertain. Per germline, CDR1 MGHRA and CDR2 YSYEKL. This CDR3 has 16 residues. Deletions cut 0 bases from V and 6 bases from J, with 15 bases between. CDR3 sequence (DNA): TGCGCCAGCAGCCAAGATCGTAAATTAAACTCCAATGAGCAGTTCTTC. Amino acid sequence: CASSQDRKLNSNEQFF.

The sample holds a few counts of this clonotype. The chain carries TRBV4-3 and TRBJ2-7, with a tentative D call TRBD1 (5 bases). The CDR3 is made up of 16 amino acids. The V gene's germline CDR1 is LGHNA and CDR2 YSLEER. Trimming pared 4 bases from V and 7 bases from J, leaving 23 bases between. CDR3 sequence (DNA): TGCGCCAGCAGCCGGACACTTAATAGAGGATCCAATGAGCAGTACTTC. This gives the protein CASSRTLNRGSNEQYF.

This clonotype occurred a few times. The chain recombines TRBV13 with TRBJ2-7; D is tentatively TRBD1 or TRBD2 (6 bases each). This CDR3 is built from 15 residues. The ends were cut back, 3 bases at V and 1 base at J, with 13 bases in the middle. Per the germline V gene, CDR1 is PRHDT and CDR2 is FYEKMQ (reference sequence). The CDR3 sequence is CASSFLGGASYEQYF. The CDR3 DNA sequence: TGTGCCAGCAGCTTTCTGGGGGGCGCTTCCTACGAGCAGTACTTC.

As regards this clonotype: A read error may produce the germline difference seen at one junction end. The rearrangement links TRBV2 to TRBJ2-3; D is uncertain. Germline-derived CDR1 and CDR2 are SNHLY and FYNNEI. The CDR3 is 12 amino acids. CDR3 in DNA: TGCGCCAGCAGTGCGGTCACAGATACGCAGTATTTT. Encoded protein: CASSAVTDTQYF.

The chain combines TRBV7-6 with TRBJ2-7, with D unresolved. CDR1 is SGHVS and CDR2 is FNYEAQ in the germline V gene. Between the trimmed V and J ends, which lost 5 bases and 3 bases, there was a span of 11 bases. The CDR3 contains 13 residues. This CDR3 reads CASSHGPYYEQYF. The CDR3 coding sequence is TGTGCCAGCAGCCATGGACCCTACTACGAGCAGTACTTC.

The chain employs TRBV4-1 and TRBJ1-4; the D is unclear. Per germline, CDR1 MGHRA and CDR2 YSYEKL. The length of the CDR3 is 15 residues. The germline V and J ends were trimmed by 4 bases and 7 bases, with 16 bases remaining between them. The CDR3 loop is CASSRSISIGEKLFF. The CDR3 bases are TGCGCCAGCAGCCGAAGCATTTCAATAGGTGAAAAACTGTTTTTT.

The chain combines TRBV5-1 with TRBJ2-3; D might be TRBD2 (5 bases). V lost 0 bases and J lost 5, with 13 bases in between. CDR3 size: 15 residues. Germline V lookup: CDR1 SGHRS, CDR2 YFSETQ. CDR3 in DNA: TGCGCCAGCAGCTTGGCCGACCTCCGGGGAGATACGCAGTATTTT. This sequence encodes CASSLADLRGDTQYF.

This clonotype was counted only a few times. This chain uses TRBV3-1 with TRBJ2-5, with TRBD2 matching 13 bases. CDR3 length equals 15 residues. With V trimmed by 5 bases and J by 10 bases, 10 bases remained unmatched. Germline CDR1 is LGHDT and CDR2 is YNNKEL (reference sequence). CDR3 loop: CASSARGLAGCSQYF. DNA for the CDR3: TGTGCCAGCAGCGCGAGGGGACTAGCGGGATGTAGCCAGTACTTC.

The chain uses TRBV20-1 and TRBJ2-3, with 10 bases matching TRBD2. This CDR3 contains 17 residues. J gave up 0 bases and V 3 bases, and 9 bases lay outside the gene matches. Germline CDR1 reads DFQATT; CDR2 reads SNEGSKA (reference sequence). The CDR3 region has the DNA TGCAGTGCTAGTCGTAGCGGGAGGTCCACTAGCACAGATACGCAGTATTTT. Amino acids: CSASRSGRSTSTDTQYF.

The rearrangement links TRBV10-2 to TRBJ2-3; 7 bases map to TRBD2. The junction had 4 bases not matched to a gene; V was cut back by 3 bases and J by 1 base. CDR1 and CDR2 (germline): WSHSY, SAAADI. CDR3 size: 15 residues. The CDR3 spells CASSDQRGGTDTQYF. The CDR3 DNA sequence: TGCGCCAGCAGTGACCAGCGGGGAGGCACAGATACGCAGTATTTT.

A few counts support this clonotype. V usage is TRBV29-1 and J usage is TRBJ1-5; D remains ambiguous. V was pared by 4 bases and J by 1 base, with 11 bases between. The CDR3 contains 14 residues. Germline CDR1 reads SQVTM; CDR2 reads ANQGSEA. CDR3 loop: CSVVEGTSNQPQHF. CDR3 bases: TGCAGCGTTGTGGAGGGCACAAGCAATCAGCCCCAGCATTTT.

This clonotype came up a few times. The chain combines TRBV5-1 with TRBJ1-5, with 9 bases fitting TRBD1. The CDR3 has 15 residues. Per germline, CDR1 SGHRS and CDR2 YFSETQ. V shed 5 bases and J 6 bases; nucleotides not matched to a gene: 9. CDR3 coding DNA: TGCGCCAGCAGGTTAACAGGGGGCGTCGGTCAGCCCCAGCATTTT. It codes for CASRLTGGVGQPQHF.

CDR3 loop: CASSGTSGSIVEQYF. Written as DNA, the CDR3 is TGCGCCAGCAGCGGGACTAGCGGGAGTATTGTCGAGCAGTACTTC. The gene calls are TRBV5-1 and TRBJ2-4, with 14 bases identical to TRBD2. The end of the DNA fits TRBJ2-7 better, so the J call may be wrong. Per the germline V gene, CDR1 is SGHRS and CDR2 is YFSETQ. The length of the CDR3 is 15 residues.

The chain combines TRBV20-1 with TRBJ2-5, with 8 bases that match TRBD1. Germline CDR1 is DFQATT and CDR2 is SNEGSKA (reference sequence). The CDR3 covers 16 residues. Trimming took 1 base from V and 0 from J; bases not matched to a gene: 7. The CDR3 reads CSARGVKDRDQETQYF. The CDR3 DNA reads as TGCAGTGCTAGAGGGGTAAAGGACAGGGACCAAGAGACCCAGTACTTC.

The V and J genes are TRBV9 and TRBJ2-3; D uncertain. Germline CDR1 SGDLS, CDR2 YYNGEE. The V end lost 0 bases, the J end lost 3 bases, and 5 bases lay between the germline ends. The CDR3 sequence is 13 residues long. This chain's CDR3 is CASSVAPTDTQYF. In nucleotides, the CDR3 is TGTGCCAGCAGCGTAGCGCCGACAGATACGCAGTATTTT. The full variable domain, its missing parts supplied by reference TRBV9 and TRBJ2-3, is DSGVTQTPKHLITATGQRVTLRCSPRSGDLSVYWYQQSLDQGLQFLIQYYNGEERAKGNILERFSAQQFPDLHSELNLSSLELGDSALYFCASSVAPTDTQYFGPGTRLTVL.

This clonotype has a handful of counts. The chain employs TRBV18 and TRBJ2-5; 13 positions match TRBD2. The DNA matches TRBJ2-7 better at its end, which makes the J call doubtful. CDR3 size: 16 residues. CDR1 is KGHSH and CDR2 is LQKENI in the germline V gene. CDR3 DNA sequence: TGTGCCAGCTCAACCGGACTAGCGGGAGCTAAGGGCGAGCAGTACTTC. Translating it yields CASSTGLAGAKGEQYF.

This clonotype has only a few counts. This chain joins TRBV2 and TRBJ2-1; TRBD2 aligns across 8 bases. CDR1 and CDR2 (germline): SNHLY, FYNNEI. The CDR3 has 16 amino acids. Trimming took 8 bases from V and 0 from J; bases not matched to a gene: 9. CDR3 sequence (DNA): TGTGCCAGCGGGGGGCGCGGGGGGAGCTCCTACAATGAGCAGTTCTTC. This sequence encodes CASGGRGGSSYNEQFF.

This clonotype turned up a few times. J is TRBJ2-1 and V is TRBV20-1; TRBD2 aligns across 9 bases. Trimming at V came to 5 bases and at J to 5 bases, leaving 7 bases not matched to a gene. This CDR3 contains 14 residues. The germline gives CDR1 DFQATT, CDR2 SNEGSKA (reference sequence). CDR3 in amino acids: CSAPSAGGNNEQFF. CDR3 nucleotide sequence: TGCAGTGCTCCGTCGGCGGGAGGGAACAATGAGCAGTTCTTC.

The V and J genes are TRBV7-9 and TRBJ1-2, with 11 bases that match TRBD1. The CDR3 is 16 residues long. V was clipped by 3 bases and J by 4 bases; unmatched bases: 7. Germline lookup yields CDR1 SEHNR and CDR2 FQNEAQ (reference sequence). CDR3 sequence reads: CASSFGTGGIGYGYTF. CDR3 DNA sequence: TGTGCCAGCAGCTTTGGGACAGGGGGTATCGGCTATGGCTACACCTTC.